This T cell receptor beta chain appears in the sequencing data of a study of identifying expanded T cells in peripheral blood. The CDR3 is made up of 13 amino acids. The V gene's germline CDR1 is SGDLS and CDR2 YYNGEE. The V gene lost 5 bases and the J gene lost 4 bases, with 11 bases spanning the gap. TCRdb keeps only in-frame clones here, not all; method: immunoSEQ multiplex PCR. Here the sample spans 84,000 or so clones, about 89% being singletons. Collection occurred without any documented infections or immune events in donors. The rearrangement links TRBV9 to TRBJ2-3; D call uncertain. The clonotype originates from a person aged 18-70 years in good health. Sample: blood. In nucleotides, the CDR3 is TGTGCCAGCAGTACGGCTGGGGCAGATACGCAGTATTTT. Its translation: CASSTAGADTQYF.